These 10 T cell receptor beta chains came from one sample sequenced in a study of T cells after yellow fever vaccination. TCRdb fed the 5' RACE reads into MiXCR, producing one record per CDR3 protein. The sample holds approximately 550,000 distinct CDR3 sequences, approximately 12% seen once. The source was PBMCs, collected on the day of the yellow fever booster vaccination. The source is a young man who received the YFV17D yellow fever vaccine.

V gene TRBV9 combines with J gene TRBJ2-1; 9 bases align to TRBD2. Germline CDR1 and CDR2: SGDLS and YYNGEE. V dropped 4 bases and J dropped 3; count of bases not matched to a gene: 11. The CDR3 spans 17 residues. CDR3 sequence: CASSNSPRLAVYNEQFF. The CDR3 nucleotides are TGTGCCAGCAGCAACTCCCCCAGACTAGCGGTCTACAATGAGCAGTTCTTC.

This clonotype was picked up one time. The J gene is TRBJ1-4, the V gene TRBV15, with 7 bases aligning to TRBD1. The J segment lost 4 bases and the V segment lost 5 bases, leaving 7 bases of the junction unmatched. This CDR3 is 15 amino acids long. Germline CDR1 LNHNV, CDR2 YYDKDF (reference sequence). CDR3: CATSAGTALNEKLFF. Written as DNA, the CDR3 is TGTGCCACCAGCGCAGGGACAGCTCTTAATGAAAAACTGTTTTTT.

V is TRBV6-2 or TRBV6-3 and J is TRBJ2-7; the match to TRBD1 covers 7 bases. Germline V gene data show CDR1 as MNHEY and CDR2 as SVGEGT. The CDR3 loop spans 15 amino acids. V was clipped by 6 bases and J by 0 bases; unmatched bases: 8. DNA of the CDR3: TGTGCCAGCAGCCCCGGGACAGACTACTCCTACGAGCAGTACTTC. Amino acid sequence: CASSPGTDYSYEQYF.

This chain joins TRBV10-3 and TRBJ2-3, with 9 nucleotides matching TRBD1. Per the germline V gene, CDR1 is ENHRY and CDR2 is SYGVKD. V lost 6 bases and J lost 2; bases outside the gene matches: 9. The CDR3 extends over 16 amino acids. CDR3: CAISQPDRGTTDTQYF. In nucleotides, the CDR3 is TGTGCCATCAGCCAACCGGACAGGGGAACCACAGATACGCAGTATTTT.

The chain couples TRBV4-3 to TRBJ2-1; TRBD1 is a possible D gene (5 bases). The germline V gene encodes CDR1 LGHNA and CDR2 YSLEER. Trimming took 1 base from V and 3 from J, leaving 13 bases between them. There are 16 residues in the CDR3. CDR3 in amino acids: CASSQAGKTVYNEQFF. CDR3 coding DNA: TGCGCCAGCAGCCAAGCAGGGAAAACCGTCTACAATGAGCAGTTCTTC.

The chain recombines TRBV7-2 with TRBJ2-7; 8 nucleotides line up with TRBD1. The CDR3 contains 15 residues. After removal of 5 bases from V and 9 bases from J, the junction contained 15 bases not matched to a gene. CDR1 is SGHTA, CDR2 FQGNSA, per germline. The CDR3 sequence: CASSQYRDRNTAQYF. As DNA, the CDR3 is TGTGCCAGCAGCCAATACCGGGACAGGAATACGGCGCAGTACTTC.

J is TRBJ2-6 and V is TRBV4-3, with unresolved D. Germline CDR1 LGHNA, CDR2 YSLEER. Trimming left V 0 bases short and J 3 bases short, with 9 bases between. CDR3 size: 16 residues. The CDR3 bases are TGCGCCAGCAGCCAAGAAAGTGGGATTGGGGCCAACGTCCTGACTTTC. Its translation is CASSQESGIGANVLTF.

This clonotype was counted between two and nine times. This sequence joins TRBV5-1 and TRBJ1-3, with D hard to call. Per the germline V gene, CDR1 is SGHRS and CDR2 is YFSETQ. Between the trimmed V and J ends, which lost 5 bases and 4 bases, there was a span of 4 bases. This CDR3 spans 11 amino acids. CDR3 sequence (DNA): TGCGCCAGCAGAGAAGGAAACACCATATATTTT. It is translated as CASREGNTIYF.

This clonotype has only a few counts. The genes are TRBV6-1 and TRBJ1-3; D not certain. Germline loops: CDR1 MNHNS, CDR2 SASEGT. V shed 7 bases and J shed 0 bases, with 10 bases lying between them. The CDR3 runs to 14 residues. The CDR3 DNA sequence: TGTGCCAGCACCTCCATTAACTCTGGAAACACCATATATTTT. Translation: CASTSINSGNTIYF.

The V and J genes are TRBV29-1 and TRBJ2-7; 10 bases map to TRBD2. Germline loops: CDR1 SQVTM, CDR2 ANQGSEA. This CDR3 contains 13 residues. With V trimmed by 5 bases and J by 2 bases, 3 bases remained unmatched. As DNA, the CDR3 is TGCAGCGTTCTAGCGGGAGTGGCCTACGAGCAGTACTTC. The encoded protein is CSVLAGVAYEQYF.